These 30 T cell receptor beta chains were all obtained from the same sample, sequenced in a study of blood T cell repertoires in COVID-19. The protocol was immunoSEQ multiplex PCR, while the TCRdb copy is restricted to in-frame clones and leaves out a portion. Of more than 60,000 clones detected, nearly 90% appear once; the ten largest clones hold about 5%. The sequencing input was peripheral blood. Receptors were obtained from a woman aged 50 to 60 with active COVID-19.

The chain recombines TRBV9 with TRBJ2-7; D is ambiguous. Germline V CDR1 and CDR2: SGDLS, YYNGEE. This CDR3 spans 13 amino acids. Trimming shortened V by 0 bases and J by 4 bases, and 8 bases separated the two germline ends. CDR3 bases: TGTGCCAGCAGCGTAGATGGTAGATACGAGCAGTACTTC. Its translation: CASSVDGRYEQYF.

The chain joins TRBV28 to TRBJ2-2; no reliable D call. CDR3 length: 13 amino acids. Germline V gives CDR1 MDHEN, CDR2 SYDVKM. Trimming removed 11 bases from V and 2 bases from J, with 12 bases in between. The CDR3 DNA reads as TGTGCCTCCACGAGTACCAACACCGGGGAGCTGTTTTTT. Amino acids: CASTSTNTGELFF. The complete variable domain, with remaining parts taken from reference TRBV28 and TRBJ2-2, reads DVKVTQSSRYLVKRTGEKVFLECVQDMDHENMFWYRQDPGLGLRLIYFSYDVKMKEKGDIPEGYSVSREKKERFSLILESASTNQTSMYLCASTSTNTGELFFGEGSRLTVL.

The CDR3 nucleotides are TGTGCCAGCAGTGCCAGCGGATCGGGGATTAATGAAAAACTGTTTTTT. It yields the protein CASSASGSGINEKLFF. The V call is TRBV2, the J call TRBJ1-4; no definite D call. The V gene's germline CDR1 is SNHLY and CDR2 FYNNEI. CDR3 length equals 16 residues. V lost 4 bases to trimming and J lost 4 bases, with 16 bases between them.

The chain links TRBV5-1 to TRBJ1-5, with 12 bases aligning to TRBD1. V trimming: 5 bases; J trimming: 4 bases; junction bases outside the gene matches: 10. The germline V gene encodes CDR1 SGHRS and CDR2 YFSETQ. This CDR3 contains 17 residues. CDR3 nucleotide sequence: TGCGCCAGCAGGGCCGGGACAGGGGGCGCAGAGAATCAGCCCCAGCATTTT. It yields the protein CASRAGTGGAENQPQHF. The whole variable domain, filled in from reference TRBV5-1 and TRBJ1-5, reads KAGVTQTPRYLIKTRGQQVTLSCSPISGHRSVSWYQQTPGQGLQFLFEYFSETQRNKGNFPGRFSGRQFSNSRSEMNVSTLELGDSALYLCASRAGTGGAENQPQHFGDGTRLSIL.

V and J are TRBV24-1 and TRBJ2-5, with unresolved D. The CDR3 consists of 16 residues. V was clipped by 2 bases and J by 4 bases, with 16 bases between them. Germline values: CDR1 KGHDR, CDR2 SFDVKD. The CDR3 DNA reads TGTGCCACCAGTGATTACGGCCAGGCTTTAGTAGAGACCCAGTACTTC. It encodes CATSDYGQALVETQYF.

DNA of the CDR3: TGCAGCGTTGAAGTAACGGGGTCCGGGAAACTGTTTTTT. Translation gives CSVEVTGSGKLFF. V gene TRBV29-1 combines with J gene TRBJ1-4, with D hard to call. V gave up 1 base and J gave up 11 bases, with 14 bases separating them. Germline V gives CDR1 SQVTM, CDR2 ANQGSEA. This CDR3 region has 13 residues. The variable domain in full, with the rest retrieved from reference TRBV29-1 and TRBJ1-4, is SAVISQKPSRDICQRGTSLTIQCQVDSQVTMMFWYRQQPGQSLTLIATANQGSEATYESGFVIDKFPISRPNLTFSTLTVSNMSPEDSSIYLCSVEVTGSGKLFFGSGTQLSVL.

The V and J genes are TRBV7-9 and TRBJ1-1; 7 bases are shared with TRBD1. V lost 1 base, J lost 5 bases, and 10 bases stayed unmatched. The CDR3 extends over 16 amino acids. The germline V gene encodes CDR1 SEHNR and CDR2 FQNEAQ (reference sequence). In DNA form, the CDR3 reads TGTGCCAGCAGCTTAGACCTGGGCAGGGGGAGGACTGAAGCTTTCTTT. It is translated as CASSLDLGRGRTEAFF.

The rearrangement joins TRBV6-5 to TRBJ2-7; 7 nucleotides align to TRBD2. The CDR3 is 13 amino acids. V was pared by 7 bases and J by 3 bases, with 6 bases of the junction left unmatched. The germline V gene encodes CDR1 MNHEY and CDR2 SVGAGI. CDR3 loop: CASNWGGDYEQYF. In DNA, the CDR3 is TGTGCCAGCAATTGGGGGGGGGACTACGAGCAGTACTTC.

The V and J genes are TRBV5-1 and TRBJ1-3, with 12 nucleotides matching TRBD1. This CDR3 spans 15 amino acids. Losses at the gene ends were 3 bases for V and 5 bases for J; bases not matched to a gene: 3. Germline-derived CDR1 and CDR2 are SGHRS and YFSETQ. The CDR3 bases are TGCGCCAGCAGCTCTGGGACAGGGGGCAGAAACACCATATATTTT. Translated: CASSSGTGGRNTIYF. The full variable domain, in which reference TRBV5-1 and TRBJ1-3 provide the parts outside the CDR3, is KAGVTQTPRYLIKTRGQQVTLSCSPISGHRSVSWYQQTPGQGLQFLFEYFSETQRNKGNFPGRFSGRQFSNSRSEMNVSTLELGDSALYLCASSSGTGGRNTIYFGEGSWLTVV.

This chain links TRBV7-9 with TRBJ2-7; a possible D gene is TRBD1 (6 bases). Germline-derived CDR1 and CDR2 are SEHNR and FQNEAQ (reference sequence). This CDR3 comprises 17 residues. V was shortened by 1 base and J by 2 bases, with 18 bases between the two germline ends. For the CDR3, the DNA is TGTGCCAGCAGCTTAGTGTTTGTACCCGAGGGGGCCTACGAGCAGTACTTC. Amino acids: CASSLVFVPEGAYEQYF.

CDR3 region: CASSTLAGGYEQYF. The CDR3 coding sequence is TGTGCCAGTAGTACGCTAGCGGGAGGGTACGAGCAGTACTTC. The chain uses TRBV19 and TRBJ2-7, with 12 bases matching TRBD2. The junction had 2 bases not matched to a gene; V was cut back by 4 bases and J by 4 bases. Germline values: CDR1 LNHDA, CDR2 SQIVND (reference sequence). This CDR3 is built from 14 residues.

The CDR3 protein is CAWEKTSGRAYF. CDR3 bases: TGTGCCTGGGAAAAGACTAGCGGGAGGGCTTACTTC. The chain couples TRBV30 to TRBJ2-7, with TRBD2 matching 14 bases. Germline V gene sequence: CDR1 GTSNPN, CDR2 SVGIG (reference sequence). The CDR3 is 12 residues long. V gave up 5 bases and J gave up 13 bases; unmatched junction bases: 7.

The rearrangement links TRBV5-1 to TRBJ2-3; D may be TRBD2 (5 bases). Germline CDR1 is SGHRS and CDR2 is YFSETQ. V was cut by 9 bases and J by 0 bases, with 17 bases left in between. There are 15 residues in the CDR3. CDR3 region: CAISKGGSSTDTQYF. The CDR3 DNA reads TGCGCCATTTCGAAAGGAGGATCTAGCACAGATACGCAGTATTTT. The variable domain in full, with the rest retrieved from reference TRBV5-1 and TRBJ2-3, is KAGVTQTPRYLIKTRGQQVTLSCSPISGHRSVSWYQQTPGQGLQFLFEYFSETQRNKGNFPGRFSGRQFSNSRSEMNVSTLELGDSALYLCAISKGGSSTDTQYFGPGTRLTVL.

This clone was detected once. This CDR3 reads CASSTGGIVQDTF. CDR3 in DNA: TGTGCCAGCAGTACAGGGGGAATCGTGCAGGACACCTTC. V is TRBV2 and J is TRBJ1-2; 8 positions agree with TRBD1. Trimming cost V 5 bases and J 12 bases; bases outside gene matches: 11. The length of the CDR3 is 13 residues. Per the germline V gene, CDR1 is SNHLY and CDR2 is FYNNEI.

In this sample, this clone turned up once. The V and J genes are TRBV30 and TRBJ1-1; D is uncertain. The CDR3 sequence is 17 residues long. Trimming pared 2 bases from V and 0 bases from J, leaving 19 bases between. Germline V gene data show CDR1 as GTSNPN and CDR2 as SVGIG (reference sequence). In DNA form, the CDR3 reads TGTGCCTGGAGTACGTTACTGGGTGTTAGCTTGAACACTGAAGCTTTCTTT. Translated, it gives CAWSTLLGVSLNTEAFF. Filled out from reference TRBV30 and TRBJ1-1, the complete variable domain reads SQTIHQWPATLVQPVGSPLSLECTVEGTSNPNLYWYRQAAGRGLQLLFYSVGIGQISSEVPQNLSASRPQDRQFILSSKKLLLSDSGFYLCAWSTLLGVSLNTEAFFGQGTRLTVV.

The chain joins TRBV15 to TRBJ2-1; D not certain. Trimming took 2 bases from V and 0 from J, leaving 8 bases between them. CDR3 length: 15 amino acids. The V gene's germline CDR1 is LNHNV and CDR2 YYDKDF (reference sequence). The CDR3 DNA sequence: TGTGCCACCAGCAGAACGAGCGCCTCCTACAATGAGCAGTTCTTC. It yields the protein CATSRTSASYNEQFF.

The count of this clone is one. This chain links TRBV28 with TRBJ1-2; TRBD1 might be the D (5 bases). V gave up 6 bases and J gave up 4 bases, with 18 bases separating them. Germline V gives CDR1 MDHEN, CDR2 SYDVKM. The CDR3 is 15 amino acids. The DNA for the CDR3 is TGTGCCAGCAGAGACAGCGGGCCTCCTGGCTATGGCTACACCTTC. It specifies CASRDSGPPGYGYTF.

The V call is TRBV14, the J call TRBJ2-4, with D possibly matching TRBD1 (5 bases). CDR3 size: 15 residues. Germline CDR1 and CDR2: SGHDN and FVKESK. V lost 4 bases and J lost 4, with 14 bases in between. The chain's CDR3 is CASSPRAAGKNIQYF. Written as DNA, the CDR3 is TGTGCCAGCAGCCCCAGGGCTGCAGGTAAAAACATTCAGTACTTC.

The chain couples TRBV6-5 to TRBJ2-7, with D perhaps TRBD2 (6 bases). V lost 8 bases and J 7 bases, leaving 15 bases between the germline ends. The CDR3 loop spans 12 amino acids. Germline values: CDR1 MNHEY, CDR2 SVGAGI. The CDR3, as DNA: TGTGCCAGCGGAGGGTATTCAGAAGAGCAGTACTTC. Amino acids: CASGGYSEEQYF.

This chain's CDR3 is CASSTGQGGSTDTQYF. The CDR3 DNA sequence: TGTGCCAGCAGCACCGGACAGGGAGGGAGCACAGATACGCAGTATTTT. The chain joins TRBV9 to TRBJ2-3; weak D call: TRBD1 (8 bases). CDR3 size: 16 residues. CDR1 and CDR2 (germline): SGDLS, YYNGEE. V gave up 4 bases and J gave up 0 bases, with 15 bases separating them. Full variable domain (rest looked up from reference TRBV9 and TRBJ2-3): DSGVTQTPKHLITATGQRVTLRCSPRSGDLSVYWYQQSLDQGLQFLIQYYNGEERAKGNILERFSAQQFPDLHSELNLSSLELGDSALYFCASSTGQGGSTDTQYFGPGTRLTVL.

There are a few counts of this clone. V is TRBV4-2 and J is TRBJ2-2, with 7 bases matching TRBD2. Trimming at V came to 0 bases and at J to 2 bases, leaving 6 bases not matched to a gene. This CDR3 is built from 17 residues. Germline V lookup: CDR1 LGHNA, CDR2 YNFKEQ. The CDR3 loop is CASSQEVAGYNTGELFF. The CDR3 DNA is TGTGCCAGCAGCCAAGAGGTAGCGGGCTATAACACCGGGGAGCTGTTTTTT.

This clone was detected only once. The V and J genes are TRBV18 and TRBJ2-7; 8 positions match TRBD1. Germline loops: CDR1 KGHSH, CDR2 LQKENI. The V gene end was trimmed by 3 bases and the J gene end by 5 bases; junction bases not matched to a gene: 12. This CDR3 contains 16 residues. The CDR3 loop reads CASSPTRTGSYHEQYF. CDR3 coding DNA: TGTGCCAGCTCACCCACGCGGACAGGGTCTTACCACGAGCAGTACTTC.

CDR3 residues: CASSIPTGGDQPQHF. The CDR3 DNA sequence: TGTGCCAGTAGTATACCGACCGGGGGGGATCAGCCCCAGCATTTT. This sequence joins TRBV19 and TRBJ1-5; a possible D gene is TRBD1 (5 bases). Germline CDR1 and CDR2: LNHDA and SQIVND (reference sequence). Between the trimmed V and J ends, which lost 2 bases and 5 bases, there was a span of 13 bases. The CDR3 has 15 residues.

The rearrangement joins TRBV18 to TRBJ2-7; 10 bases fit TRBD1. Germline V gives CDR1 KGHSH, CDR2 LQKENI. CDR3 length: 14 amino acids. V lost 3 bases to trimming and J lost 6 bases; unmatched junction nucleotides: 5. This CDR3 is CASSPGQGYGEQYF. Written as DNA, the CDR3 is TGTGCCAGCTCACCGGGACAGGGGTACGGCGAGCAGTACTTC.

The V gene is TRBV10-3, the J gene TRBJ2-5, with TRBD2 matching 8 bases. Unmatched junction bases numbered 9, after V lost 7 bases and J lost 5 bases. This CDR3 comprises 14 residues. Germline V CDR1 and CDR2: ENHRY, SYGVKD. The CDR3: CAIKGSGNQETQYF. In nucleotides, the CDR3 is TGTGCCATCAAGGGTAGCGGGAATCAGGAGACCCAGTACTTC.

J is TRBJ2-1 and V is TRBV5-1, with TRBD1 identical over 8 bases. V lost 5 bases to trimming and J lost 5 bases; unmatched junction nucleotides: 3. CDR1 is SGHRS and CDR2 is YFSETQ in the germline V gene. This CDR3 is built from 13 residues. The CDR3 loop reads CASRPTGDNEQFF. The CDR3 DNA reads TGCGCCAGCAGGCCGACAGGGGACAATGAGCAGTTCTTC.

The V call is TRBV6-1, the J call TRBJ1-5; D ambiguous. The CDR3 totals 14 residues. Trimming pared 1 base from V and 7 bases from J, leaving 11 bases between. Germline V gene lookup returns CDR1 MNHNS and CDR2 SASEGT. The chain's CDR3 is CASSEVGGGQPQHF. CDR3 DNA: TGTGCCAGCAGTGAAGTGGGCGGAGGACAGCCCCAGCATTTT.

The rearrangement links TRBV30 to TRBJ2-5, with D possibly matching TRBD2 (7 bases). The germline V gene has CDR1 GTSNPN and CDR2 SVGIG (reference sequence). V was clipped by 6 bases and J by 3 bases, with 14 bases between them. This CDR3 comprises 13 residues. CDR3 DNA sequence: TGTGCCTGTACCAAGGGGGGGAAAGAGACCCAGTACTTC. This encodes CACTKGGKETQYF.

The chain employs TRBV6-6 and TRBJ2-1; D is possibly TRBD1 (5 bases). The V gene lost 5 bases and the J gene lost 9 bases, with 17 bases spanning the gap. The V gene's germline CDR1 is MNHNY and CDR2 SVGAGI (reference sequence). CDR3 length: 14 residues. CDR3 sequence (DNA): TGTGCCAGCAGTCCTAATTTTGCGCAGGGTGAGCAGTTCTTC. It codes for CASSPNFAQGEQFF.

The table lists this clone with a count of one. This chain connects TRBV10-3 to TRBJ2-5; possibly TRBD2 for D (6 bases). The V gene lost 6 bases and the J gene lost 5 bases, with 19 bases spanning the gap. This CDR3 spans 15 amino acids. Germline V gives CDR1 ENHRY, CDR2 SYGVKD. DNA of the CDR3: TGTGCCATCAGGTCACCCGGGACTTTGGGGGAGACCCAGTACTTC. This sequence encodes CAIRSPGTLGETQYF.